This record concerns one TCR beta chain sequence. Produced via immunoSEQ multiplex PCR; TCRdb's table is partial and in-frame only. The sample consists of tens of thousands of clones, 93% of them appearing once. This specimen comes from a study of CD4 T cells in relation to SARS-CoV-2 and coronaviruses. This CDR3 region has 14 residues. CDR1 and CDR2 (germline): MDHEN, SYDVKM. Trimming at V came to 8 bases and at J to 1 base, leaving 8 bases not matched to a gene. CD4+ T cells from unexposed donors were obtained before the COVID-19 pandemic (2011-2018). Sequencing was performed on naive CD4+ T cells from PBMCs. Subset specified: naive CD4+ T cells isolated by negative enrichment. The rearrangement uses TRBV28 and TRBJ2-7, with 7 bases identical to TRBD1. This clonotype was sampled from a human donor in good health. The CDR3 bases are TGTGCCAGCCACACACGGACAGGATCCTACGAGCAGTACTTC. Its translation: CASHTRTGSYEQYF.